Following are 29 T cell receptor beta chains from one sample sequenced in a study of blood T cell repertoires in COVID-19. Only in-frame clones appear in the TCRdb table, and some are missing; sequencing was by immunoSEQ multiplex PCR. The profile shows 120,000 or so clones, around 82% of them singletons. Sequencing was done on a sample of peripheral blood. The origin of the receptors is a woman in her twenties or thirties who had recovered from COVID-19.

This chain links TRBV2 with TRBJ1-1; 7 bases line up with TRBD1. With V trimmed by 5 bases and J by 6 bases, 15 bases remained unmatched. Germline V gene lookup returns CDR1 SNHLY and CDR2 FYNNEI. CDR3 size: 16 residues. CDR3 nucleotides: TGTGCCAGCAGTCGACAGGGTACAATATTGACCCCTGAAGCTTTCTTT. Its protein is CASSRQGTILTPEAFF. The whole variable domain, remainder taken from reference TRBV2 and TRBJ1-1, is EPEVTQTPSHQVTQMGQEVILRCVPISNHLYFYWYRQILGQKVEFLVSFYNNEISEKSEIFDDQFSVERPDGSNFTLKIRSTKLEDSAMYFCASSRQGTILTPEAFFGQGTRLTVV.

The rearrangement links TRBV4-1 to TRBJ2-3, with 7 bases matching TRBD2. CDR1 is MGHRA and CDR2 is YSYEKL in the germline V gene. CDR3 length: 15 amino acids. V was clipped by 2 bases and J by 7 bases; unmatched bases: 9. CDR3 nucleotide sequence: TGCGCCAGCAGCCAAATAGTATCGAGCGGGAATACGCAGTATTTT. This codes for CASSQIVSSGNTQYF.

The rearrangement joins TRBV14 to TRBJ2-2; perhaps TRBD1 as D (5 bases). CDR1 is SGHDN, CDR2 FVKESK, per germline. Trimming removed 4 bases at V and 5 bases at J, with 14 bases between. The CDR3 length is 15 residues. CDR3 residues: CASSPGPLRTGELFF. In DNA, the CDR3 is TGTGCCAGCAGCCCAGGGCCCCTAAGGACCGGGGAGCTGTTTTTT.

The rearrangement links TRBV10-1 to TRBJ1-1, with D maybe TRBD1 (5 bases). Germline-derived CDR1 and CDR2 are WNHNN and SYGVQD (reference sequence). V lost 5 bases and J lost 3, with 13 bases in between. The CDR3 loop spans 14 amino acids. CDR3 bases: TGCGCCAGCAGTTCGGCGGGGCGGGACACTGAAGCTTTCTTT. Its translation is CASSSAGRDTEAFF.

In DNA, the CDR3 is TGTGCCAGCAGCCTAGGGACTAGCGGATACACCGGGGAGCTGTTTTTT. Its protein product is CASSLGTSGYTGELFF. This chain uses TRBV5-4 with TRBJ2-2; 11 bases agree with TRBD2. Germline V gene data show CDR1 as SGHNT and CDR2 as YYREEE (reference sequence). The CDR3 is 16 amino acids. V dropped 4 bases and J dropped 3; count of bases not matched to a gene: 5.

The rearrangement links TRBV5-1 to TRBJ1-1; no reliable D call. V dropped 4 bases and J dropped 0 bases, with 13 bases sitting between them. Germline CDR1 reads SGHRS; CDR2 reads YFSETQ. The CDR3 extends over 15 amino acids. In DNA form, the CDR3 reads TGCGCCAGCAGCCCTGCCCACAGCCTGAACACTGAAGCTTTCTTT. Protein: CASSPAHSLNTEAFF.

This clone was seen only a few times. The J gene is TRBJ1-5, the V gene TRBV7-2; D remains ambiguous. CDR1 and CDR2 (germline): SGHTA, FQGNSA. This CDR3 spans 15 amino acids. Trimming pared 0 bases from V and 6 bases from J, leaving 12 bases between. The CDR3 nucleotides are TGTGCCAGCAGCTTAGCTGGGGAGTTGGGTCAGCCCCAGCATTTT. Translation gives CASSLAGELGQPQHF.

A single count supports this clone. The CDR3 reads CASGLFRVNTEAFF. As DNA, the CDR3 is TGTGCTAGTGGTTTGTTCAGGGTGAACACTGAAGCTTTCTTT. The chain is built from TRBV12-5 and TRBJ1-1; TRBD1 is a possible D gene (5 bases). The CDR3 sequence is 14 residues long. V was clipped by 2 bases and J by 0 bases, with 7 bases between them. Germline V gene sequence: CDR1 LGHNT, CDR2 FRNRAP.

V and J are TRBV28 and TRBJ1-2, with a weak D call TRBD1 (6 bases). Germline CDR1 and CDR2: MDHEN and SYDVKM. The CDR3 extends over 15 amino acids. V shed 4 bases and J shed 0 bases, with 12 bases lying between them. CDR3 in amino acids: CASSSSTGPNYGYTF. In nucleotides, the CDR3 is TGTGCCAGCAGTTCGTCGACAGGTCCTAACTATGGCTACACCTTC.

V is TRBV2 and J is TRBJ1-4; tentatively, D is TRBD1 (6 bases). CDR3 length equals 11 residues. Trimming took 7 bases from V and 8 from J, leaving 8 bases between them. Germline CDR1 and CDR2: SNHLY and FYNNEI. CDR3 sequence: CASKQGEKLFF. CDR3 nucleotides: TGTGCCAGCAAACAGGGCGAAAAACTGTTTTTT. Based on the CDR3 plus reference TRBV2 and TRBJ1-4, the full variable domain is EPEVTQTPSHQVTQMGQEVILRCVPISNHLYFYWYRQILGQKVEFLVSFYNNEISEKSEIFDDQFSVERPDGSNFTLKIRSTKLEDSAMYFCASKQGEKLFFGSGTQLSVL.

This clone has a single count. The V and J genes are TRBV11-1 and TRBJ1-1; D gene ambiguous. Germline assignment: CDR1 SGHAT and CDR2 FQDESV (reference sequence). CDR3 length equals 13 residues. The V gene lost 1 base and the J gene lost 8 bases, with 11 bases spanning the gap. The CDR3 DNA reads TGTGCCAGCAGCTTAGACTTAAAACGGGAAGCTTTCTTT. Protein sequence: CASSLDLKREAFF.

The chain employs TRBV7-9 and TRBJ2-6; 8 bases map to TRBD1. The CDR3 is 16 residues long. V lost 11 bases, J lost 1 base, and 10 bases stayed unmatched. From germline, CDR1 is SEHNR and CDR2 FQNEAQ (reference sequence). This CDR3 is CAGAKQGASGANVLTF. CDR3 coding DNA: TGTGCCGGAGCGAAGCAGGGGGCGTCTGGGGCCAACGTCCTGACTTTC.

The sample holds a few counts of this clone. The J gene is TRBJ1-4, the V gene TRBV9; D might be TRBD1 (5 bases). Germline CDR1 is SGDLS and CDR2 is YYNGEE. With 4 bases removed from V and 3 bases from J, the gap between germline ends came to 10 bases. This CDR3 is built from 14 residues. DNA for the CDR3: TGTGCCAGCAGCCCGGGACTCTCTAATGAAAAACTGTTTTTT. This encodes CASSPGLSNEKLFF.

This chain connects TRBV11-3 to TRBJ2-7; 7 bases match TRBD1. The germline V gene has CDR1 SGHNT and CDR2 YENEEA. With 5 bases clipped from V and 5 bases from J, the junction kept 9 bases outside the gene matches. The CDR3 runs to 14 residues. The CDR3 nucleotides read TGTGCCAGCAGCCCGGAAGGGGGCGCGGACGAGCAGTACTTC. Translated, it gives CASSPEGGADEQYF.

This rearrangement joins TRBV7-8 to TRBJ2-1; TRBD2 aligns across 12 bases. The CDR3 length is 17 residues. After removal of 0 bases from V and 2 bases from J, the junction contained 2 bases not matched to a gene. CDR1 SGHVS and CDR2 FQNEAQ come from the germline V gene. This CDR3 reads CASSLAASGRAYNEQFF. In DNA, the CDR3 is TGTGCCAGCAGCTTAGCAGCTAGCGGGAGGGCCTACAATGAGCAGTTCTTC.

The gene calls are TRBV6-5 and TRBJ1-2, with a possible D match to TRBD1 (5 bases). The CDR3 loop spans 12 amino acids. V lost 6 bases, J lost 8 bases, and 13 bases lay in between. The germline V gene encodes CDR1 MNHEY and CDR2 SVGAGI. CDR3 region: CASSPGLWGYTF. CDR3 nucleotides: TGTGCCAGCAGCCCGGGACTTTGGGGCTACACCTTC.

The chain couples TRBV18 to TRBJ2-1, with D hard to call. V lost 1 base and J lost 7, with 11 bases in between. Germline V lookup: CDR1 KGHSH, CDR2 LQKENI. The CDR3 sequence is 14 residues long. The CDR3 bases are TGTGCCAGCTCACCACTCAATCAGGAAAATGAGCAGTTCTTC. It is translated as CASSPLNQENEQFF.

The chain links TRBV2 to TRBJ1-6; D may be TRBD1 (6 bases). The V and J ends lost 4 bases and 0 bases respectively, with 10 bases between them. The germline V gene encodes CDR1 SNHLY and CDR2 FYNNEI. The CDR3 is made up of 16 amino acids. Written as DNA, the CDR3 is TGTGCCAGCAGTGGAACAGGGCTCTCCTATAATTCACCCCTCCACTTT. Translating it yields CASSGTGLSYNSPLHF. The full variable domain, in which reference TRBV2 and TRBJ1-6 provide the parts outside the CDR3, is EPEVTQTPSHQVTQMGQEVILRCVPISNHLYFYWYRQILGQKVEFLVSFYNNEISEKSEIFDDQFSVERPDGSNFTLKIRSTKLEDSAMYFCASSGTGLSYNSPLHFGNGTRLTVT.

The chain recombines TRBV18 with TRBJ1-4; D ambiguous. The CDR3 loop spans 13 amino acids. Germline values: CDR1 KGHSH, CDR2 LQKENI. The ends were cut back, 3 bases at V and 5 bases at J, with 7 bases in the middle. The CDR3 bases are TGTGCCAGCTCACCCCGACTAAATGAAAAACTGTTTTTT. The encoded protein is CASSPRLNEKLFF.

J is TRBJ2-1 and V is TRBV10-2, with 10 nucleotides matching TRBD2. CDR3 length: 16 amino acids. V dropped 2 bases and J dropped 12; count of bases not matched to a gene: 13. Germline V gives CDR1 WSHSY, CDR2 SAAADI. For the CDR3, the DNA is TGCGCCAGCAGTGAGCCGAGCGGGAGGGCTTCGCCTCGGCAGTTCTTC. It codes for CASSEPSGRASPRQFF.

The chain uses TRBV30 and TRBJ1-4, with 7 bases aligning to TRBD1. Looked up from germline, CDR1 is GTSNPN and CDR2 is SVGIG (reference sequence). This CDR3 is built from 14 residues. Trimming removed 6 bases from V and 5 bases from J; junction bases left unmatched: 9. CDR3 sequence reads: CACQQGSGNEKLFF. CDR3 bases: TGTGCCTGTCAACAGGGGTCGGGAAATGAAAAACTGTTTTTT.

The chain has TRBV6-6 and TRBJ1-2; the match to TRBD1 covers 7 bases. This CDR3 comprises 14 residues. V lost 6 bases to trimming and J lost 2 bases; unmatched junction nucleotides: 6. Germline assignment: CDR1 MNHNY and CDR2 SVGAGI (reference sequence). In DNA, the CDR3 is TGTGCCAGCAGGTACCTGGGACAGAACTATGGCTACACCTTC. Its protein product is CASRYLGQNYGYTF.

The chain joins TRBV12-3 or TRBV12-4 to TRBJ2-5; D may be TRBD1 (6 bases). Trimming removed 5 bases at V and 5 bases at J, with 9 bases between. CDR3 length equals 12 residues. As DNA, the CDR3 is TGTGCCAGCAGTAGGGGGTACGAGACCCAGTACTTC. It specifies CASSRGYETQYF.

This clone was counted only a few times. The DNA of the CDR3 is TGTGCCAGCAGCCCGTGGTCCCCAGGGCCTGCGGCCCAGTACTTC. This translates into CASSPWSPGPAAQYF. The chain couples TRBV11-2 to TRBJ2-5; possibly TRBD1 for D (5 bases). The CDR3 sequence is 15 residues long. V was cut by 5 bases and J by 9 bases, with 22 bases left in between. CDR1 is SGHAT and CDR2 is FQNNGV in the germline V gene.

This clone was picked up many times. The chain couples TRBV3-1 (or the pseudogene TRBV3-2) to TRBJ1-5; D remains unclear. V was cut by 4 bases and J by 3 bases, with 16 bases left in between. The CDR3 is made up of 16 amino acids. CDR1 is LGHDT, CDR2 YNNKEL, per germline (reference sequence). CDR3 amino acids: CASSLGRYQNNQPQHF. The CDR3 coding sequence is TGTGCCAGCAGCCTCGGGAGGTACCAAAACAATCAGCCCCAGCATTTT.

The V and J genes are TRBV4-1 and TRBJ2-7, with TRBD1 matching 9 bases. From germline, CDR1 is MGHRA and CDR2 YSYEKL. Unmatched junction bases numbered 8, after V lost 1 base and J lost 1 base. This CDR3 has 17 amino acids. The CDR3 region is CASSQGVWGQGSYEQYF. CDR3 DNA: TGCGCCAGCAGCCAAGGCGTTTGGGGACAGGGATCCTACGAGCAGTACTTC.

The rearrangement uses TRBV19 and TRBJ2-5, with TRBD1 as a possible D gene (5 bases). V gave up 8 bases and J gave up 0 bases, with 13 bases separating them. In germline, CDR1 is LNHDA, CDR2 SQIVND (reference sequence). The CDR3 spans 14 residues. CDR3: CASSTVMYQETQYF. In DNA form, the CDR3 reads TGTGCCAGTTCGACAGTAATGTACCAAGAGACCCAGTACTTC.

The CDR3 DNA sequence: TGCAGCGTGCGGGGGGGGGCCCATGGCACAGATACGCAGTATTTT. This sequence encodes CSVRGGAHGTDTQYF. This rearrangement joins TRBV29-1 to TRBJ2-3; TRBD2 matches at 9 bases. V lost 6 bases to trimming and J lost 1 base; unmatched junction nucleotides: 8. Germline values: CDR1 SQVTM, CDR2 ANQGSEA. The CDR3 runs 15 residues.

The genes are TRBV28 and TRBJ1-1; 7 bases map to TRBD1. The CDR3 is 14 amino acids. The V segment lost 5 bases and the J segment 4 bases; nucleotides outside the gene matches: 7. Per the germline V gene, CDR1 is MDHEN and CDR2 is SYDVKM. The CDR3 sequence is CASSRQGLGTEAFF. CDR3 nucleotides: TGTGCCAGCAGTCGACAGGGCTTGGGCACTGAAGCTTTCTTT.